The 20 T cell receptor beta chains given below trace back to one sample, sequenced in a study of blood T cells in healthy people across ages. Combining a sample-barcoded 5' primer with a J-beta primer mix, a second PCR ran for 7 to 11 cycles. TCRdb re-derived calls from the 5' RACE reads in MiXCR, one entry per CDR3 protein. In the table there are fewer than 900,000 distinct CDR3 sequences, around 36% of which are singletons. The specimen was blood. Receptors were obtained from a man aged 18 to 30 in good health.

The V call is TRBV14, the J call TRBJ1-1, with 8 bases identical to TRBD1. The CDR3 contains 16 residues. Looked up from germline, CDR1 is SGHDN and CDR2 is FVKESK. V trimming: 3 bases; J trimming: 1 base; junction bases outside the gene matches: 7. The CDR3 DNA is TGTGCCAGCAGCCATCTCACCGGGACAGGGAACACTGAAGCTTTCTTT. Translated, it gives CASSHLTGTGNTEAFF.

J is TRBJ1-1 and V is TRBV7-2; D uncertain. Trimming took 2 bases from V and 0 from J, leaving 10 bases between them. Germline V gene sequence: CDR1 SGHTA, CDR2 FQGNSA. This CDR3 has 15 residues. CDR3 bases: TGTGCCAGCAGCTTACAAAGTTACCTGAACACTGAAGCTTTCTTT. Protein: CASSLQSYLNTEAFF.

The chain is built from TRBV27 and TRBJ1-1; 9 nucleotides agree with TRBD1. The CDR3 is made up of 14 amino acids. V was clipped by 6 bases and J by 7 bases; unmatched bases: 9. From germline, CDR1 is MNHEY and CDR2 SMNVEV (reference sequence). DNA of the CDR3: TGTGCCAGCAGACCCTTTGAGACAGGGGGTGAAGCTTTCTTT. Translating gives CASRPFETGGEAFF.

This clonotype was seen just once. This chain's CDR3 is CSASGPGAYEQYF. CDR3 coding DNA: TGCAGTGCTAGTGGACCGGGTGCCTACGAGCAGTACTTC. The V gene is TRBV20-1, the J gene TRBJ2-7; D not resolved. V lost 3 bases, J lost 2 bases, and 11 bases lay in between. CDR1 and CDR2 from the germline V gene are DFQATT and SNEGSKA (reference sequence). CDR3 length: 13 residues.

The CDR3 here is CASSLGPGRTEAFF. The CDR3 nucleotides are TGTGCCAGCAGCTTAGGCCCAGGGAGGACTGAAGCTTTCTTT. The chain uses TRBV13 and TRBJ1-1; a weak D match, TRBD1 (5 bases). The germline V and J ends were trimmed by 0 bases and 5 bases, with 10 bases remaining between them. CDR1 and CDR2 from the germline V gene are PRHDT and FYEKMQ (reference sequence). This CDR3 comprises 14 residues.

V is TRBV10-3 and J is TRBJ2-1; TRBD2 aligns across 11 bases. V shed 3 bases and J 8 bases; nucleotides not matched to a gene: 6. Germline-derived CDR1 and CDR2 are ENHRY and SYGVKD. The CDR3 length is 15 residues. The CDR3: CAISDVAGGSDEQFF. Here the CDR3 DNA reads TGTGCCATCAGTGATGTAGCGGGGGGGTCGGATGAGCAGTTCTTC.

The V gene is TRBV18, the J gene TRBJ1-2; 10 bases map to TRBD1. Germline values: CDR1 KGHSH, CDR2 LQKENI. Germline trimming cut 5 bases from V and 3 bases from J; bases unmatched to any gene: 3. This CDR3 has 14 amino acids. The DNA for the CDR3 is TGTGCCAGCTCATCCGGGACAGGGGACTATGGCTACACCTTC. This gives the protein CASSSGTGDYGYTF.

About this clonotype itself: A much larger clone differs by one base, so this may be a read error. The V gene is TRBV6-6, the J gene TRBJ2-7, with TRBD2 identical over 9 bases. Germline CDR1 MNHNY, CDR2 SVGAGI (reference sequence). This CDR3 comprises 13 residues. Trimming took 7 bases from V and 7 from J; bases not matched to a gene: 8. CDR3 sequence reads: CASKKRGDNEQYF. The CDR3 DNA reads as TGTGCCAGCAAGAAGCGGGGGGACAATGAGCAGTACTTC.

V gene TRBV5-1 combines with J gene TRBJ2-5; D may be TRBD2 (5 bases). The V end was cut by 0 bases, the J end by 11 bases, with 26 bases between. The CDR3 contains 17 residues. Per germline, CDR1 SGHRS and CDR2 YFSETQ. The CDR3, as DNA: TGCGCCAGCAGCTTGGGTTTCTACAAGTCTCAGCGGAAGGAGCAGTACTTC. Translating gives CASSLGFYKSQRKEQYF. Supplemented by reference TRBV5-1 and TRBJ2-5, the full variable domain reads KAGVTQTPRYLIKTRGQQVTLSCSPISGHRSVSWYQQTPGQGLQFLFEYFSETQRNKGNFPGRFSGRQFSNSRSEMNVSTLELGDSALYLCASSLGFYKSQRKEQYFGPGTRLLVL.

The CDR3 DNA reads TGTGCCAGCAGCCCGCAGACTAGCGGGGGTCAAGAGACCCAGTACTTC. It is translated as CASSPQTSGGQETQYF. V usage is TRBV7-2 and J usage is TRBJ2-4; 12 bases are a match to TRBD2. Near its end, the DNA agrees better with TRBJ2-5, so the J call may be wrong. CDR3 length equals 16 residues. Germline loops: CDR1 SGHTA, CDR2 FQGNSA.

This clonotype was observed a single time. Likely a read error: the CDR3 ends without its conserved phenylalanine or tryptophan. This chain connects TRBV27 to TRBJ2-7; D possibly uses TRBD1 or TRBD2 (6 bases each). This CDR3 is 14 amino acids long. Germline CDR1 reads MNHEY; CDR2 reads SMNVEV (reference sequence). V shed 8 bases and J shed 1 base, with 15 bases lying between them. CDR3 loop: CASESRGRSYEQYY. The CDR3 DNA reads as TGTGCCAGCGAAAGTCGGGGGCGTTCCTACGAGCAGTACTAC.

There are many counts of this clonotype. The CDR3 is CASNRQGLAEELFF. The DNA for the CDR3 is TGTGCCAGCAATCGACAGGGCCTGGCTGAGGAACTGTTTTTT. The rearrangement uses TRBV12-3 or TRBV12-4 and TRBJ1-4; 7 bases are shared with TRBD1. This CDR3 has 14 residues. The junction had 14 bases not matched to a gene; V was cut back by 7 bases and J by 12 bases.

This clonotype was found a few times. The gene calls are TRBV5-5 and TRBJ2-7; 7 bases line up with TRBD1. CDR3 length: 16 amino acids. Germline CDR1 reads SGHKS; CDR2 reads YYEKEE (reference sequence). V lost 0 bases to trimming and J lost 3 bases; unmatched junction nucleotides: 9. The CDR3 DNA follows: TGTGCCAGCAGCTTGGCAGTGACAGGGAGCTTCTACGAGCAGTACTTC. Its protein product is CASSLAVTGSFYEQYF.

This clonotype occurred many times. This rearrangement joins TRBV7-2 to TRBJ2-5; TRBD2 matches 8 bases. The CDR3 sequence is 15 residues long. V shed 2 bases, J shed 2 bases, and the junction held 4 bases outside the gene matches. Per the germline V gene, CDR1 is SGHTA and CDR2 is FQGNSA. DNA of the CDR3: TGTGCCAGCAGCTTAAGGGCTAGCGGGCAAGAGACCCAGTACTTC. The encoded protein is CASSLRASGQETQYF.

Only a few counts were recorded for this clonotype. The chain uses TRBV20-1 and TRBJ1-1; D gene unclear. Looked up from germline, CDR1 is DFQATT and CDR2 is SNEGSKA (reference sequence). V dropped 6 bases and J dropped 6 bases, with 17 bases sitting between them. This CDR3 has 13 residues. The CDR3 DNA reads as TGCAGTGCCCAGGTGGCAAGAAGCGCTGAAGCTTTCTTT. This gives the protein CSAQVARSAEAFF.

This clonotype was observed many times. This rearrangement joins TRBV4-2 to TRBJ2-3, with 8 nucleotides matching TRBD1. J was trimmed by 2 bases and V by 9 bases; bases with no gene match: 7. The V gene's germline CDR1 is LGHNA and CDR2 YNFKEQ. CDR3 size: 14 residues. CDR3 DNA: TGTGCCAGTACAGGGGGAGTCCTCACAGATACGCAGTATTTT. The encoded protein is CASTGGVLTDTQYF.

This chain links TRBV5-1 with TRBJ1-1, with a tentative D call TRBD1 (6 bases). V was shortened by 2 bases and J by 1 base, with 12 bases between the two germline ends. Germline CDR1 is SGHRS and CDR2 is YFSETQ. This CDR3 is 15 amino acids long. The chain's CDR3 is CASSLVPRGNTEAFF. The DNA for the CDR3 is TGCGCCAGCAGCTTAGTACCCAGGGGGAACACTGAAGCTTTCTTT.

This clonotype appeared a single time. A much larger clone differs by one base, so this may be a read error. The V call is TRBV20-1, the J call TRBJ1-2, with D uncertain. Germline V gene data show CDR1 as DFQATT and CDR2 as SNEGSKA (reference sequence). CDR3 length equals 12 residues. The CDR3 protein is CSARSSTDGHTF. The CDR3 bases are TGCAGTGCTAGAAGTTCGACGGATGGCCACACCTTC.

A note on this clonotype: One junction end disagrees with the germline gene, perhaps due to a read error. The CDR3 region is CTSSTGNGYTF. CDR3 DNA: TGTACCAGCAGCACAGGGAATGGCTACACCTTC. The V gene is TRBV12-3 or TRBV12-4, the J gene TRBJ1-2, with TRBD1 as a possible D gene (6 bases). The CDR3 is 11 amino acids.

The V gene is TRBV5-1, the J gene TRBJ2-1; 11 positions agree with TRBD2. The CDR3 spans 15 residues. V shed 3 bases and J 7 bases; nucleotides not matched to a gene: 6. Germline V gene sequence: CDR1 SGHRS, CDR2 YFSETQ. In DNA, the CDR3 is TGCGCCAGCAGCTCTATGACTAGCGGGGTGAATGAGCAGTTCTTC. The encoded protein is CASSSMTSGVNEQFF.